Shown below are 18 T cell receptor beta chains from a single sample sequenced in a study of a mutant IDH1 vaccine in newly diagnosed glioma. Time point noted: week 23, last vaccination. One vaccine dose held 300 ug of mutant IDH1 20-mer peptide and came with topical imiquimod. Only in-frame clones appear in the TCRdb table, and some are missing; sequencing was by immunoSEQ multiplex PCR. The sample carries tens of thousands of clones, more than 85% recorded once. No antigens are known for them. The sample here was PBMCs, taken from a glioma patient whose treatment included an IDH1 peptide vaccine. Every receptor here comes from a man aged 50 to 59 with glioma.

The chain employs TRBV5-1 and TRBJ2-3; TRBD1 agrees at 7 bases. This CDR3 has 14 amino acids. V dropped 4 bases and J dropped 10; count of bases not matched to a gene: 12. CDR1 is SGHRS, CDR2 YFSETQ, per germline. CDR3 DNA: TGCGCCAGCAGCCGCAAGGGGGCAGGTTCGGCGCAGTATTTT. Its protein product is CASSRKGAGSAQYF.

This clone was observed a handful of times. This chain joins TRBV27 and TRBJ1-1, with D maybe TRBD1 (6 bases). V dropped 6 bases and J dropped 5 bases, with 7 bases sitting between them. Germline loops: CDR1 MNHEY, CDR2 SMNVEV (reference sequence). There are 11 residues in the CDR3. CDR3 bases: TGTGCCAGCAGGCAGGGGACTGAAGCTTTCTTT. Translated, it gives CASRQGTEAFF.

The V call is TRBV5-1, the J call TRBJ2-2, with unresolved D. Germline V gene lookup returns CDR1 SGHRS and CDR2 YFSETQ. The CDR3 contains 16 residues. V lost 1 base, J lost 4 bases, and 14 bases lay in between. The CDR3 loop is CASSLNLDLPTGELFF. The CDR3 region has the DNA TGCGCCAGCAGCTTGAATCTAGACCTTCCCACCGGGGAGCTGTTTTTT.

The genes are TRBV30 and TRBJ1-4; a possible D gene is TRBD1 (5 bases). Germline V gene sequence: CDR1 GTSNPN, CDR2 SVGIG (reference sequence). The CDR3 consists of 14 residues. Trimming took 0 bases from V and 6 from J, leaving 11 bases between them. CDR3: CAWSVRGAYEKLFF. The CDR3, as DNA: TGTGCCTGGAGTGTACGCGGGGCCTATGAAAAACTGTTTTTT. Using reference TRBV30 and TRBJ1-4 for the parts outside the CDR3, the full variable domain is SQTIHQWPATLVQPVGSPLSLECTVEGTSNPNLYWYRQAAGRGLQLLFYSVGIGQISSEVPQNLSASRPQDRQFILSSKKLLLSDSGFYLCAWSVRGAYEKLFFGSGTQLSVL.

DNA for the CDR3: TGTGCCAGCAGCTTGGGTGAGGGAAAGCCCCAGCATTTT. It specifies CASSLGEGKPQHF. The chain has TRBV5-8 and TRBJ1-5; D is uncertain. The length of the CDR3 is 13 residues. Germline V lookup: CDR1 SGHTS, CDR2 YDEGEE. V shed 0 bases and J shed 8 bases, with 9 bases lying between them. Drawing the rest from reference TRBV5-8 and TRBJ1-5, the complete variable domain is EAGVTQSPTHLIKTRGQQATLRCSPISGHTSVYWYQQALGLGLQFLLWYDEGEERNRGNFPPRFSGRQFPNYSSELNVNALELEDSALYLCASSLGEGKPQHFGDGTRLSIL.

The CDR3 nucleotides are TGTGCCAGCGGCGGGACCTGGAACACTGAAGCTTTCTTT. Encoded protein: CASGGTWNTEAFF. The chain couples TRBV11-2 to TRBJ1-1, with a weak D call TRBD1 (5 bases). V was trimmed by 8 bases and J by 1 base, leaving 11 bases between them. The CDR3 runs to 13 residues. CDR1 is SGHAT, CDR2 FQNNGV, per germline. Full variable domain (missing parts from reference TRBV11-2 and TRBJ1-1): EAGVAQSPRYKIIEKRQSVAFWCNPISGHATLYWYQQILGQGPKLLIQFQNNGVVDDSQLPKDRFSAERLKGVDSTLKIQPAKLEDSAVYLCASGGTWNTEAFFGQGTRLTVV.

CDR3 in amino acids: CASSSSGQGAGGYTF. DNA of the CDR3: TGTGCCAGCAGCTCCTCGGGACAGGGGGCGGGTGGCTACACCTTC. This chain uses TRBV7-2 with TRBJ1-2, with TRBD1 identical over 12 bases. V trimming: 4 bases; J trimming: 7 bases; junction bases outside the gene matches: 7. This CDR3 spans 15 amino acids. Germline CDR1 and CDR2: SGHTA and FQGNSA.

The chain couples TRBV7-2 to TRBJ2-3; TRBD2 matches 9 bases. The germline V gene has CDR1 SGHTA and CDR2 FQGNSA. The CDR3 is 19 amino acids. V trimming: 5 bases; J trimming: 1 base; junction bases outside the gene matches: 16. CDR3 protein: CASSPRRTFQRGGTDTQYF. DNA for the CDR3: TGTGCCAGCAGCCCGAGAAGAACGTTCCAGCGGGGGGGCACAGATACGCAGTATTTT.

J is TRBJ2-5 and V is TRBV7-2, with 8 bases lining up with TRBD1. Germline CDR1 and CDR2: SGHTA and FQGNSA. This CDR3 region has 14 residues. V lost 3 bases, J lost 5 bases, and 5 bases stayed unmatched. The CDR3 here is CASSFRTGQETQYF. The CDR3 coding sequence is TGTGCCAGCAGCTTCCGGACAGGGCAGGAGACCCAGTACTTC.

The gene calls are TRBV5-6 and TRBJ1-2; D is unclear. The germline V gene encodes CDR1 SGHDT and CDR2 YYEEEE. Between the trimmed V and J ends, which lost 1 base and 3 bases, there was a span of 13 bases. CDR3 length equals 15 residues. The CDR3 DNA is TGTGCCAGCAGCTTGAGATCCCGCATCTACTATGGCTACACCTTC. Its protein is CASSLRSRIYYGYTF. The full variable domain, in which reference TRBV5-6 and TRBJ1-2 provide the parts outside the CDR3, is DAGVTQSPTHLIKTRGQQVTLRCSPKSGHDTVSWYQQALGQGPQFIFQYYEEEERQRGNFPDRFSGHQFPNYSSELNVNALLLGDSALYLCASSLRSRIYYGYTFGSGTRLTVV.

This clone occurred a few times. V usage is TRBV10-3 and J usage is TRBJ2-2; 10 nucleotides line up with TRBD1. V lost 10 bases and J lost 5; bases outside the gene matches: 7. This CDR3 contains 14 residues. CDR1 is ENHRY, CDR2 SYGVKD, per germline. This CDR3 is CATLGQGGTGELFF. The CDR3 DNA reads as TGTGCCACCCTTGGACAGGGGGGGACCGGGGAGCTGTTTTTT.

The chain is built from TRBV9 and TRBJ2-7; TRBD1 matches 7 bases. J gave up 5 bases and V 0 bases, and 11 bases lay outside the gene matches. The CDR3 totals 16 residues. Germline CDR1 is SGDLS and CDR2 is YYNGEE. Here the CDR3 DNA reads TGTGCCAGCAGCGTAGATCGTCCAGGGGGTCGGGACGAGCAGTACTTC. This translates into CASSVDRPGGRDEQYF.

The genes are TRBV6-5 and TRBJ2-7, with D perhaps TRBD2 (6 bases). Trimming cost V 5 bases and J 2 bases, with 10 bases left between them. CDR3 length: 13 residues. Germline lookup yields CDR1 MNHEY and CDR2 SVGAGI. Here the CDR3 DNA reads TGTGCCAGCAGTCATAGACTAGCCTACGAGCAGTACTTC. Translated: CASSHRLAYEQYF.

V usage is TRBV7-2 and J usage is TRBJ2-6; tentatively, D is TRBD1 or TRBD2 (5 bases each). This CDR3 is built from 17 residues. In germline, CDR1 is SGHTA, CDR2 FQGNSA. The V gene lost 5 bases and the J gene lost 1 base, with 15 bases spanning the gap. CDR3 DNA sequence: TGTGCCAGCAGCCCACGGGGACGCCCTTCTGGGGCCAACGTCCTGACTTTC. Protein product: CASSPRGRPSGANVLTF.

The chain uses TRBV5-1 and TRBJ1-1, with D possibly being TRBD1 (6 bases). Trimming pared 1 base from V and 0 bases from J, leaving 13 bases between. Germline V gives CDR1 SGHRS, CDR2 YFSETQ. CDR3 length: 16 residues. The CDR3 DNA follows: TGCGCCAGCAGCTTGCGCCTACAGGGACTGAACACTGAAGCTTTCTTT. It translates to CASSLRLQGLNTEAFF.

This rearrangement joins TRBV6-6 to TRBJ1-2, with TRBD1 matching over 10 bases. Losses at the gene ends were 8 bases for V and 8 bases for J; bases not matched to a gene: 11. Germline V lookup: CDR1 MNHNY, CDR2 SVGAGI (reference sequence). CDR3 length equals 14 residues. CDR3: CASGPGQGMRGYTF. The DNA of the CDR3 is TGTGCCAGCGGACCGGGACAGGGGATGAGAGGCTACACCTTC.

The V call is TRBV5-1, the J call TRBJ1-6; D is uncertain. Trimming took 5 bases from V and 5 from J, leaving 11 bases between them. This CDR3 comprises 14 residues. Germline V gene lookup returns CDR1 SGHRS and CDR2 YFSETQ. For the CDR3, the DNA is TGCGCCAGCAGGTCGCAGTGGGATAATTCACCCCTCCACTTT. It specifies CASRSQWDNSPLHF.

The chain joins TRBV7-2 to TRBJ1-1; possible D gene TRBD1, 5 bases. This CDR3 is built from 14 residues. Germline loops: CDR1 SGHTA, CDR2 FQGNSA. V dropped 8 bases and J dropped 5 bases, with 18 bases sitting between them. The CDR3 is CASQSGSGGTEAFF. CDR3 coding DNA: TGTGCCAGCCAATCCGGATCCGGGGGGACTGAAGCTTTCTTT.